These 27 T cell receptor beta chains came from one sample sequenced in a study of CD8+ T cells in alopecia areata. RNA extraction and reverse transcription yielded cDNA as sequencing template. Some clones are missing from TCRdb's copy, which holds only in-frame ones; the method was immunoSEQ multiplex PCR. The table has 150,000 to 200,000 clones, around three fifths seen once. The sample consisted of CD4+ T cells sorted from blood, taken at week 0. The receptors were gathered from a human donor with alopecia areata.

This sequence joins TRBV15 and TRBJ2-3; 7 bases are a match to TRBD2. Germline V CDR1 and CDR2: LNHNV, YYDKDF (reference sequence). V lost 5 bases, J lost 0 bases, and 8 bases stayed unmatched. This CDR3 region has 16 residues. The CDR3 sequence is CATSSGRASSTDTQYF. The CDR3 DNA is TGTGCCACCAGCTCAGGGAGGGCCTCTAGCACAGATACGCAGTATTTT.

This clone showed up just once. V usage is TRBV6-5 and J usage is TRBJ2-3; D may be TRBD1 (6 bases). The CDR3 is 12 amino acids. Looked up from germline, CDR1 is MNHEY and CDR2 is SVGAGI. Trimming pared 8 bases from V and 9 bases from J, leaving 15 bases between. The CDR3 sequence: CASRTVGLTQYF. The DNA for the CDR3 is TGTGCCAGCCGGACAGTTGGGTTGACGCAGTATTTT.

DNA for the CDR3: TGTGCCCTGGGACAGCCCCCCTACGAGCAGTACTTC. It encodes CALGQPPYEQYF. The J gene is TRBJ2-7, the V gene TRBV7-6, with 7 positions matching TRBD1. The CDR3 is 12 amino acids. J lost 2 bases, V lost 11 bases, and 6 bases had no gene match. Germline CDR1 reads SGHVS; CDR2 reads FNYEAQ.

The rearrangement joins TRBV5-1 to TRBJ1-1, with TRBD1 matching 8 bases. CDR3 length: 14 residues. From germline, CDR1 is SGHRS and CDR2 YFSETQ. V dropped 9 bases and J dropped 0; count of bases not matched to a gene: 7. The CDR3 protein is CATSRQGMNTEAFF. CDR3 nucleotide sequence: TGCGCCACCTCGAGACAGGGGATGAACACTGAAGCTTTCTTT.

This clone was counted between two and nine times. This chain links TRBV21-1 with TRBJ2-1; the table gives TRBD2 as D, unverified against the DNA. TRBV21-1 is a listed pseudogene. The CDR3 spans 14 residues. The CDR3 protein is CASSKARGFREQFF. The CDR3 region has the DNA TGTGCCAGCAGCAAAGCGCGGGGGTTCCGCGAGCAGTTCTTC.

J is TRBJ2-5 and V is TRBV15; possible D gene TRBD2, 5 bases. The CDR3 length is 15 residues. Between the trimmed V and J ends, which lost 0 bases and 5 bases, there was a span of 13 bases. Germline CDR1 is LNHNV and CDR2 is YYDKDF (reference sequence). This chain's CDR3 is CATSRDVTGLETQYF. The CDR3 nucleotides are TGTGCCACCAGCAGAGATGTAACGGGGTTGGAGACCCAGTACTTC.

The chain couples TRBV4-2 to TRBJ1-5; maybe TRBD1 (5 bases). Trimming shortened V by 0 bases and J by 6 bases, and 6 bases separated the two germline ends. CDR1 and CDR2 (germline): LGHNA, YNFKEQ. The CDR3 runs to 13 residues. CDR3 amino acids: CASSQERGQPQHF. For the CDR3, the DNA is TGTGCCAGCAGCCAAGAAAGGGGTCAGCCCCAGCATTTT.

This chain uses TRBV18 with TRBJ1-1, with D perhaps matching TRBD1 (5 bases). The germline V and J ends were trimmed by 6 bases and 2 bases, with 10 bases remaining between them. CDR3 size: 13 residues. Germline CDR1 KGHSH, CDR2 LQKENI. The CDR3 reads CASSPGANTEAFF. DNA for the CDR3: TGTGCCAGCTCGCCCGGGGCAAACACTGAAGCTTTCTTT. The full variable domain, its missing parts supplied by reference TRBV18 and TRBJ1-1, is NAGVMQNPRHLVRRRGQEARLRCSPMKGHSHVYWYRQLPEEGLKFMVYLQKENIIDESGMPKERFSAEFPKEGPSILRIQQVVRGDSAAYFCASSPGANTEAFFGQGTRLTVV.

V usage is TRBV29-1 and J usage is TRBJ1-1; TRBD1 agrees at 7 bases. This CDR3 has 15 residues. Germline trimming cut 0 bases from V and 5 bases from J; bases unmatched to any gene: 9. Germline loops: CDR1 SQVTM, CDR2 ANQGSEA. The chain's CDR3 is CSVEDGYRGWTEAFF. DNA of the CDR3: TGCAGCGTTGAAGATGGTTACAGGGGTTGGACTGAAGCTTTCTTT. Full variable domain (missing parts from reference TRBV29-1 and TRBJ1-1): SAVISQKPSRDICQRGTSLTIQCQVDSQVTMMFWYRQQPGQSLTLIATANQGSEATYESGFVIDKFPISRPNLTFSTLTVSNMSPEDSSIYLCSVEDGYRGWTEAFFGQGTRLTVV.

The CDR3 nucleotides read TGCAGCGTTTTGACAGGGATTAGCAATCAGCCCCAGCATTTT. Translating it yields CSVLTGISNQPQHF. V is TRBV29-1 and J is TRBJ1-5; 7 nucleotides line up with TRBD1. Trimming took 5 bases from V and 0 from J; bases not matched to a gene: 4. Per the germline V gene, CDR1 is SQVTM and CDR2 is ANQGSEA. The CDR3 is 14 amino acids.

CDR3 sequence: CSVALQVGETQYF. The CDR3 DNA follows: TGCAGCGTTGCCCTCCAGGTCGGAGAGACCCAGTACTTC. The rearrangement links TRBV29-1 to TRBJ2-5, with unresolved D. CDR3 length: 13 residues. Trimming took 4 bases from V and 4 from J, leaving 13 bases between them. CDR1 is SQVTM, CDR2 ANQGSEA, per germline.

The count of this clone is one. Here the CDR3 reads CASSPHLAGGPVSPFF. CDR3 DNA sequence: TGTGCCAGCAGCCCCCACCTAGCGGGGGGGCCCGTTTCCCCGTTCTTC. The genes are TRBV7-2 and TRBJ2-1; TRBD2 aligns across 12 bases. V shed 5 bases, J shed 15 bases, and the junction held 17 bases outside the gene matches. CDR3 size: 16 residues. Germline CDR1 reads SGHTA; CDR2 reads FQGNSA.

The rearrangement joins TRBV2 to TRBJ1-5; TRBD1 might be the D (5 bases). The germline V gene encodes CDR1 SNHLY and CDR2 FYNNEI. Trimming left V 8 bases short and J 2 bases short, with 16 bases between. The CDR3 is made up of 15 amino acids. This CDR3 is CASGIEGQGNQPQHF. The CDR3 DNA reads TGTGCCAGCGGCATTGAGGGGCAGGGCAATCAGCCCCAGCATTTT.

The chain combines TRBV7-3 with TRBJ2-3; TRBD2 aligns across 11 bases. The J segment lost 6 bases and the V segment lost 1 base, leaving 9 bases of the junction unmatched. This CDR3 is built from 17 residues. The germline CDR1 and CDR2 sequences are SGHTA and FQGTGA. In DNA, the CDR3 is TGTGCCAGCAGCTTAAACCCCCCCCTAGCGGGGGGCGATACGCAGTATTTT. It codes for CASSLNPPLAGGDTQYF.

The chain uses TRBV5-1 and TRBJ2-3, with unresolved D. The CDR3 covers 15 residues. The V and J ends lost 5 bases and 0 bases respectively, with 13 bases between them. Germline CDR1 is SGHRS and CDR2 is YFSETQ. CDR3 in amino acids: CASRRGGPSTDTQYF. The CDR3 DNA reads as TGCGCCAGCAGGAGAGGCGGACCTAGCACAGATACGCAGTATTTT.

This chain uses TRBV10-2 with TRBJ2-5, with D perhaps TRBD1 or TRBD2 (6 bases each). TRBJ2-7 explains the end of the DNA better; the J call may be wrong. The CDR3 runs 12 residues. Germline-derived CDR1 and CDR2 are WSHSY and SAAADI. Here the CDR3 DNA reads TGCGCCAGCCAAGGGGGGAACTACGAGCAGTACTTC. Its translation: CASQGGNYEQYF.

This clone was observed a few times. V and J are TRBV25-1 and TRBJ2-7; TRBD2 aligns across 9 bases. Per the germline V gene, CDR1 is MGHDK and CDR2 is SYGVNS. V was pared by 6 bases and J by 1 base, with 1 base of the junction left unmatched. The CDR3 totals 13 residues. The CDR3 region has the DNA TGTGCCAGCAGGACTAGCGGTTCCTACGAGCAGTACTTC. It encodes CASRTSGSYEQYF.

V usage is TRBV9 and J usage is TRBJ2-5; 7 bases are shared with TRBD1. This CDR3 spans 17 amino acids. CDR1 and CDR2 from the germline V gene are SGDLS and YYNGEE. Unmatched junction bases numbered 9, after V lost 0 bases and J lost 1 base. The CDR3 here is CASSVGGGGLVQETQYF. CDR3 in DNA: TGTGCCAGCAGCGTAGGAGGGGGCGGATTGGTCCAAGAGACCCAGTACTTC. The complete variable domain, with remaining parts taken from reference TRBV9 and TRBJ2-5, reads DSGVTQTPKHLITATGQRVTLRCSPRSGDLSVYWYQQSLDQGLQFLIQYYNGEERAKGNILERFSAQQFPDLHSELNLSSLELGDSALYFCASSVGGGGLVQETQYFGPGTRLLVL.

The V gene is TRBV6-1, the J gene TRBJ2-7; D may match TRBD1 or TRBD2 (5 bases each). Germline CDR1 is MNHNS and CDR2 is SASEGT. V lost 0 bases and J lost 6, with 18 bases in between. The CDR3 spans 16 residues. The CDR3 DNA is TGTGCCAGCAGTGAAGCGGCGAGGGGCTTAGAGTTCGAGCAGTACTTC. This codes for CASSEAARGLEFEQYF.

The chain has TRBV19 and TRBJ1-2; D is undetermined. CDR1 is LNHDA, CDR2 SQIVND, per germline (reference sequence). Trimming removed 4 bases from V and 4 bases from J, with 7 bases in between. This CDR3 is built from 12 residues. The CDR3 DNA reads TGTGCCAGTAGTACCCTGCGCTATGGCTACACCTTC. Protein sequence: CASSTLRYGYTF.

This chain joins TRBV5-1 and TRBJ1-6; no clear D. V was pared by 5 bases and J by 0 bases, with 12 bases between. The germline gives CDR1 SGHRS, CDR2 YFSETQ. CDR3 length equals 16 residues. This CDR3 reads CASRPDSSSYNSPLHF. The DNA of the CDR3 is TGCGCCAGCAGGCCGGACTCGAGCTCCTATAATTCACCCCTCCACTTT.

This rearrangement joins TRBV13 to TRBJ2-3, with TRBD2 matching 14 bases. This CDR3 spans 17 amino acids. V lost 4 bases, J lost 3 bases, and 6 bases stayed unmatched. CDR1 PRHDT and CDR2 FYEKMQ come from the germline V gene (reference sequence). DNA of the CDR3: TGTGCCAGCAGCTCCGCCGGGACTAGCGGGGGAACAGATACGCAGTATTTT. This sequence encodes CASSSAGTSGGTDTQYF. The variable domain in full, completed from reference TRBV13 and TRBJ2-3, reads AAGVIQSPRHLIKEKRETATLKCYPIPRHDTVYWYQQGPGQDPQFLISFYEKMQSDKGSIPDRFSAQQFSDYHSELNMSSLELGDSALYFCASSSAGTSGGTDTQYFGPGTRLTVL.

The V and J genes are TRBV28 and TRBJ2-2; D unclear. The V gene's germline CDR1 is MDHEN and CDR2 SYDVKM. The CDR3 runs 13 residues. With 3 bases removed from V and 4 bases from J, the gap between germline ends came to 6 bases. CDR3 loop: CASSLGTTGELFF. The CDR3 DNA sequence: TGTGCCAGCAGTTTGGGTACCACCGGGGAGCTGTTTTTT.

The V gene is TRBV9, the J gene TRBJ1-2, with unresolved D. Trimming left V 5 bases short and J 0 bases short, with 8 bases between. Germline CDR1 and CDR2: SGDLS and YYNGEE. The CDR3 contains 13 residues. Here the CDR3 DNA reads TGTGCCAGCAGTATGGACGCTAACTATGGCTACACCTTC. This sequence encodes CASSMDANYGYTF.

The V gene is TRBV7-3, the J gene TRBJ2-5; TRBD1 aligns across 9 bases. The CDR3 extends over 13 amino acids. From germline, CDR1 is SGHTA and CDR2 FQGTGA. V lost 5 bases, J lost 5 bases, and 3 bases stayed unmatched. CDR3 loop: CASSRGQGETQYF. The CDR3, as DNA: TGTGCCAGCAGCAGGGGACAGGGTGAGACCCAGTACTTC. The full variable domain, with the rest looked up from reference TRBV7-3 and TRBJ2-5, is GAGVSQTPSNKVTEKGKYVELRCDPISGHTALYWYRQSLGQGPEFLIYFQGTGAADDSGLPNDRFFAVRPEGSVSTLKIQRTERGDSAVYLCASSRGQGETQYFGPGTRLLVL.

The chain recombines TRBV30 with TRBJ1-5; D remains ambiguous. CDR1 and CDR2 (germline): GTSNPN, SVGIG (reference sequence). V lost 2 bases to trimming and J lost 2 bases, with 16 bases between them. The CDR3 is made up of 16 amino acids. The CDR3 spells CAWSPPQVGGNQPQHF. The CDR3 nucleotides are TGTGCCTGGAGTCCCCCCCAGGTCGGAGGCAATCAGCCCCAGCATTTT.

The chain uses TRBV11-3 and TRBJ2-7; TRBD1 aligns across 7 bases. V lost 3 bases, J lost 3 bases, and 8 bases stayed unmatched. The CDR3 is 15 residues long. Germline values: CDR1 SGHNT, CDR2 YENEEA. The CDR3 is CASSFGVGQLYEQYF. CDR3 nucleotide sequence: TGTGCCAGCAGCTTTGGCGTGGGACAGCTCTACGAGCAGTACTTC.